These T cell receptor delta chains were read from a single sample in a study of Vδ1+ human thymocytes. TCRdb applied CATT to the multiplex PCR reads for clone calling. This sample has just under 55,000 delta-chain clones; around a sixth occur once, and the top ten carry roughly 0.5%. Sample: Vdelta1+ gamma-delta thymocytes from the thymus. These TCRs come from a boy under two years old who had congenital heart surgery. Both conserved end residues are part of each CDR3. A D gene is named only where the DNA matches it firmly. The size entry is marked missing in some rows and otherwise reads once, few, many or a size class.

clone_size: .
v_call: TRDV1
d_call: TRDD3
cdr3_length: 18
j_call: TRDJ1
cdr3_aa: CALGTGGPGVRYTDKLIF
cdr3_nt: TGTGCTCTTGGTACTGGGGGACCTGGAGTACGGTACACCGATAAACTCATCTTT

clone_size: .
v_call: TRDV1
d_call: .
cdr3_length: 19
j_call: TRDJ1
cdr3_aa: CALGELRGGGRPYTDKLIF
cdr3_nt: TGTGCTCTTGGGGAACTCAGAGGCGGTGGCAGGCCGTACACCGATAAACTCATCTTT

clone_size: .
v_call: TRDV1
d_call: TRDD2
cdr3_length: 21
j_call: TRDJ1
cdr3_aa: CALGGPVDFLRVPYWCHKLIF
cdr3_nt: TGTGCTCTTGGGGGCCCCGTTGATTTCCTACGCGTACCATACTGGTGCCACAAACTCATCTTT

clone_size: .
v_call: TRDV2
d_call: TRDD3
cdr3_length: 18
j_call: TRDJ1
cdr3_aa: CACGTILGDQTYTDKLIF
cdr3_nt: TGTGCCTGTGGCACGATACTGGGGGATCAAACGTACACCGATAAACTCATCTTT

clone_size: few
v_call: TRDV1
d_call: TRDD3
cdr3_length: 15
j_call: TRDJ1
cdr3_aa: CALGVPGLVTGGLIF
cdr3_nt: TGTGCTCTTGGGGTACCCGGACTCGTAACTGGGGGACTCATCTTT

clone_size: few
v_call: TRDV1
d_call: TRDD3
cdr3_length: 21
j_call: TRDJ1
cdr3_aa: CALGEGNAWYWGIRDTDKLIF
cdr3_nt: TGTGCTCTTGGGGAAGGGAATGCCTGGTACTGGGGGATACGGGACACCGATAAACTCATCTTT

clone_size: few
v_call: TRDV1
d_call: TRDD3
cdr3_length: 21
j_call: TRDJ1
cdr3_aa: CALGEKRRPTLGDKITDKLIF
cdr3_nt: TGTGCTCTTGGGGAAAAACGAAGGCCTACGCTGGGGGATAAAATTACCGATAAACTCATCTTT

clone_size: .
v_call: TRDV1
d_call: TRDD3
cdr3_length: 21
j_call: TRDJ1
cdr3_aa: CALASSHPYWGTRPYTDKLIF
cdr3_nt: TGTGCTCTTGCCTCTTCACACCCCTACTGGGGGACTCGGCCGTACACCGATAAACTCATCTTT

clone_size: .
v_call: TRDV1
d_call: TRDD3
cdr3_length: 22
j_call: TRDJ1
cdr3_aa: CALGELYLLKGFWGLYTDKLIF
cdr3_nt: TGTGCTCTTGGGGAACTGTACCTACTTAAAGGATTCTGGGGGTTATACACCGATAAACTCATCTTT

clone_size: once
v_call: TRDV1
d_call: TRDD3
cdr3_length: 21
j_call: TRDJ1
cdr3_aa: CALGEGREWKYWGILPDKLIF
cdr3_nt: TGTGCTCTTGGGGAAGGTAGAGAGTGGAAGTACTGGGGGATACTCCCCGATAAACTCATCTTT

clone_size: .
v_call: TRDV1
d_call: TRDD3
cdr3_length: 16
j_call: TRDJ1
cdr3_aa: CALGEDLGDYTDKLIF
cdr3_nt: TGTGCTCTTGGGGAAGACCTGGGGGATTACACCGATAAACTCATCTTT

clone_size: .
v_call: TRDV2
d_call: TRDD3
cdr3_length: 22
j_call: TRDJ1
cdr3_aa: CACDLRKTLGYWGKRIGDKLIF
cdr3_nt: TGTGCCTGTGACCTGCGAAAAACCCTTGGGTACTGGGGTAAACGGATCGGCGATAAACTCATCTTT

clone_size: .
v_call: TRDV1
d_call: TRDD3
cdr3_length: 22
j_call: TRDJ1
cdr3_aa: CALGEPVSYPYWGIRVFDKLIF
cdr3_nt: TGTGCTCTTGGGGAACCGGTTTCCTATCCTTACTGGGGGATACGGGTCTTCGATAAACTCATCTTT

clone_size: few
v_call: TRDV1
d_call: .
cdr3_length: 16
j_call: TRDJ1
cdr3_aa: CALGMSRAKYTDKLIF
cdr3_nt: TGTGCTCTTGGGATGAGCCGTGCGAAGTACACCGATAAACTCATCTTT

clone_size: .
v_call: TRDV1
d_call: TRDD3
cdr3_length: 16
j_call: TRDJ1
cdr3_aa: CALGESPGYTTDKLIF
cdr3_nt: TGTGCTCTTGGGGAATCCCCGGGATACACCACCGATAAACTCATCTTT

clone_size: few
v_call: TRDV1
d_call: TRDD3
cdr3_length: 22
j_call: TRDJ1
cdr3_aa: CALGELDYHRRTGGPRTDKLIF
cdr3_nt: TGTGCTCTTGGGGAACTAGATTATCACCGTCGTACTGGGGGTCCTCGTACCGATAAACTCATCTTT

clone_size: few
v_call: TRDV1
d_call: TRDD3
cdr3_length: 21
j_call: TRDJ1
cdr3_aa: CALGEWRRGGWYRQYTDKLIF
cdr3_nt: TGTGCTCTTGGGGAATGGCGAAGAGGGGGATGGTATCGGCAGTACACCGATAAACTCATCTTT

clone_size: .
v_call: TRDV1
d_call: .
cdr3_length: 19
j_call: TRDJ1
cdr3_aa: CALGSPRRGPQAHTDKLIF
cdr3_nt: TGTGCTCTTGGGTCCCCTAGGAGAGGACCCCAGGCCCACACCGATAAACTCATCTTT